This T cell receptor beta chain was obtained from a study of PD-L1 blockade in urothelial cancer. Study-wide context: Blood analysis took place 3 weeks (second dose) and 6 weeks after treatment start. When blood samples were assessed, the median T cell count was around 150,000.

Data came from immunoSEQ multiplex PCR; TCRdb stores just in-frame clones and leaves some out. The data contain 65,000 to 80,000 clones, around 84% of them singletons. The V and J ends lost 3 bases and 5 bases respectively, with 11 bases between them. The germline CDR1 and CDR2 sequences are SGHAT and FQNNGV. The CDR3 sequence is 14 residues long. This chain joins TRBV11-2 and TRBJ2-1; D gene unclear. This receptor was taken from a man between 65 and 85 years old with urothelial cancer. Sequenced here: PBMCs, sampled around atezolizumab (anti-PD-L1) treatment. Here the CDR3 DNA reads TGTGCCAGCAGCTTTGCTAATCCGGACAATGAGCAGTTCTTC. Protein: CASSFANPDNEQFF.